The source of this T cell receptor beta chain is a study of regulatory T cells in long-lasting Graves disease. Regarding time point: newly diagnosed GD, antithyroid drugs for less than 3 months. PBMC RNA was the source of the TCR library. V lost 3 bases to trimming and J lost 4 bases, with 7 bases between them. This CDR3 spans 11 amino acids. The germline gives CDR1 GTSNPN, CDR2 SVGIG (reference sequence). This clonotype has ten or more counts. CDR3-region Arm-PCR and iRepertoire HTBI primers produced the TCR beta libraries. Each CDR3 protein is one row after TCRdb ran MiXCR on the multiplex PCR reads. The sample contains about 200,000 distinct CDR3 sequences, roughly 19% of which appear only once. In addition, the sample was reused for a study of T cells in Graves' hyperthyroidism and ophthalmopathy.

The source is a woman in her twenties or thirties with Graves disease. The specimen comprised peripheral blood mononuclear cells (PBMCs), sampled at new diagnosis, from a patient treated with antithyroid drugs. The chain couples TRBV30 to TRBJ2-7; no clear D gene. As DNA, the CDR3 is TGTGCCTGGAGGGGCCATTACGAGCAGTACTTC. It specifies CAWRGHYEQYF.